These T cell receptor beta chains were read from a single sample in a study of OX40 agonist ivuxolimab in advanced cancers. This table comes from immunoSEQ multiplex PCR, and its TCRdb copy is limited to in-frame clones, with some not included. Among some 20,000 clones listed, 75% to 90% were seen once. Specimen: CD4+ or CD8+ T cells sorted from blood, collected in a trial of the OX40 agonist ivuxolimab. The receptors originated from an adult with an advanced solid tumor such as melanoma, head and neck, liver or kidney cancer. Both conserved end residues are trimmed from each CDR3. Some rows have no size entry. The others give once, few or many, or a class for an expanded clone.

J gene	V gene	clone size	CDR3 length	CDR3 protein
TRBJ2-3	TRBV27	-	14	ASSFLTSGPTDTQY
TRBJ1-1	TRBV11-3	once	11	ASSLGPNTEAF
TRBJ2-7	TRBV6-5	-	12	ASLDAVGVSEQY
TRBJ2-3	TRBV9	-	10	ASSVTADTQY
TRBJ2-7	TRBV19	-	9	ASTSGYEQY
TRBJ1-5	TRBV6-6	-	13	ASSLGQGGNQPQH
TRBJ1-2	TRBV28	-	9	ASTGIYGYT
TRBJ2-1	TRBV29-1	-	11	SVEGLSYNEQF
TRBJ2-2	TRBV5-5	-	14	ASSLYGGVGTGELF
TRBJ2-2	TRBV9	once	11	ASSGISAGELS
TRBJ2-7	TRBV2	-	15	ASSVGLAGAGAYGQY
TRBJ1-1	TRBV10-2	once	9	ASSDSLEAF
TRBJ2-1	TRBV4-3	-	13	ASSHDSGGYNEQF
TRBJ2-1	TRBV4-3	-	13	ASSQESGGFNEQF
TRBJ1-5	TRBV13	-	12	ASSFKGGNQPQH
TRBJ1-2	TRBV5-1	-	12	ASSEFRDSYGYT
TRBJ1-4	TRBV5-1	-	11	ASAEGTNEKLF
TRBJ1-3	TRBV19	-	12	ASSIESSGNTIY
TRBJ2-1	TRBV28	-	11	ASSPLSYNEQF
TRBJ2-7	TRBV9	-	12	ASSPYGPAGEQY
TRBJ2-7	TRBV4-2	medium-sized	13	ASSQETSGSSEQY
TRBJ1-2	TRBV29-1	-	10	SVEGRWAGYT
TRBJ2-1	TRBV14	-	13	ASSGGPSSYNEQF
TRBJ2-4	TRBV15	few	13	ATSRERDTRNIQY
TRBJ1-2	TRBV6-5	few	10	ASLRQGNGYT
TRBJ1-5	TRBV6-5	once	11	ASTAARNQPQH
TRBJ2-3	TRBV6-4	-	11	ASSDDSIDTQY
TRBJ2-6	TRBV10-2	-	14	ASSEAGGSGANVLT
TRBJ2-1	TRBV7-9	-	14	ASSPSTSASYNEQF
TRBJ2-1	TRBV7-9	-	13	ASSPRAGAYNEQF
TRBJ1-1	TRBV13	-	12	ATRGLGGNGEAF
TRBJ2-6	TRBV27	-	14	ASSSSSGSGANVLT
TRBJ2-1	TRBV28	few	12	ASRRAGAYNEQF
TRBJ2-1	TRBV27	-	13	ASSLSGSSYNEQF
TRBJ2-7	TRBV9	-	11	ASSGGTGYEQY
TRBJ2-5	TRBV10-3	-	11	AVRDRDQETQY
TRBJ2-5	TRBV9	-	12	ASSVGSGQETQY
TRBJ2-6	TRBV29-1	-	11	SVVFSGANVLT
TRBJ2-7	TRBV5-1	-	12	ASSLGREQDEQY
TRBJ2-1	TRBV4-1	-	14	ASSSTVLAGGIEQF
TRBJ2-1	TRBV4-3	-	15	ASSQVGTGSSYNEQF
TRBJ2-7	TRBV20-1	-	9	SARESYEQY
TRBJ2-7	TRBV28	-	11	ASSWDSSYEQY
TRBJ1-3	TRBV7-9	medium-sized	14	ASSNVDRPSGNTIY
TRBJ2-7	TRBV4-1	-	11	ASSQWTGYEQY
TRBJ2-1	TRBV13	-	13	ASSSGTSGQNEQF
TRBJ2-7	TRBV4-1	-	13	ASSQMTGGSYEQY
TRBJ1-1	TRBV9	-	12	ASGTASGNTEAF
TRBJ2-2	TRBV18	-	15	ASSPELSGRYLGELF
TRBJ2-7	TRBV6-5	-	12	ASSDLLVPYEQY
TRBJ1-1	TRBV6-5	-	11	ASTGGHYSEAF
TRBJ1-1	TRBV7-9	-	9	ASSPGYEAF
TRBJ2-1	TRBV12-5	-	12	ASGAHNSYNEQF
TRBJ2-7	TRBV28	-	16	ASSLSMGGGRTTYEQY